These 8 T cell receptor beta chains were sequenced from one sample in a study of blood T cells in healthy people across ages. Then a second PCR, running about 6 to 11 cycles, was carried out with a sample-barcoded 5' primer and a J-beta primer mix. TCRdb called the 5' RACE reads again in MiXCR, with one record for every CDR3 protein. Of around 820,000 distinct CDR3 sequences listed, approximately 25% are singletons. This sample was also put to use in a study of T cells of mothers and their children.

The sample comprised blood. These receptors originate from a boy younger than 18 in good health.

The table lists this clonotype with a few counts. V usage is TRBV7-2 and J usage is TRBJ2-5; D is unclear. The germline CDR1 and CDR2 sequences are SGHTA and FQGNSA. The CDR3 runs to 12 residues. Trimming pared 0 bases from V and 6 bases from J, leaving 5 bases between. The CDR3, as DNA: TGTGCCAGCAGCTTAGCGCGTAAGACCCAGTACTTC. Its protein is CASSLARKTQYF. The complete variable domain, with remaining parts taken from reference TRBV7-2 and TRBJ2-5, reads GAGVSQSPSNKVTEKGKDVELRCDPISGHTALYWYRQSLGQGLEFLIYFQGNSAPDKSGLPSDRFSAERTGGSVSTLTIQRTQQEDSAVYLCASSLARKTQYFGPGTRLLVL.

V usage is TRBV6-2 or TRBV6-3 and J usage is TRBJ1-5; unclear D gene. The CDR3 has 13 residues. From germline, CDR1 is MNHEY and CDR2 SVGEGT. Trimming took off 3 bases at V and 7 bases at J, with 10 bases between the two ends. The CDR3: CASSYLGVQPQHF. CDR3 bases: TGTGCCAGCAGTTATCTTGGGGTACAGCCCCAGCATTTT.

The chain links TRBV28 to TRBJ2-4; 10 positions match TRBD1. The CDR3 is 16 residues long. Germline V CDR1 and CDR2: MDHEN, SYDVKM. Germline trimming cut 5 bases from V and 0 bases from J; bases unmatched to any gene: 4. CDR3 loop: CASSAGQGLAKNIQYF. CDR3 bases: TGTGCCAGCAGTGCGGGACAGGGGCTAGCCAAAAACATTCAGTACTTC.

The rearrangement joins TRBV13 to TRBJ2-1, with a weak D call TRBD1 (6 bases). Looked up from germline, CDR1 is PRHDT and CDR2 is FYEKMQ (reference sequence). This CDR3 has 15 amino acids. V was cut by 6 bases and J by 0 bases, with 12 bases left in between. The DNA for the CDR3 is TGTGCCAGCAGAAAGGGGGAGAACTCCTACAATGAGCAGTTCTTC. Its translation: CASRKGENSYNEQFF.

V and J are TRBV29-1 and TRBJ1-1; no clear D. This CDR3 region has 12 residues. Germline CDR1 is SQVTM and CDR2 is ANQGSEA. Trimming took off 5 bases at V and 1 base at J, with 8 bases between the two ends. CDR3 sequence reads: CSVLDGNTEAFF. In DNA form, the CDR3 reads TGCAGCGTTCTGGACGGGAACACTGAAGCTTTCTTT.

The V gene is TRBV28, the J gene TRBJ2-4, with 8 bases fitting TRBD2. The CDR3 has 18 residues. V was pared by 1 base and J by 4 bases, with 12 bases of the junction left unmatched. CDR1 and CDR2 (germline): MDHEN, SYDVKM. The CDR3 DNA is TGTGCCAGCAGTTTATTGTTGGCGGTAGCGGGGATGAAAAACATTCAGTACTTC. This gives the protein CASSLLLAVAGMKNIQYF.

This clonotype was counted a few times. The J gene is TRBJ2-5, the V gene TRBV6-5; 10 nucleotides align to TRBD1. With the DNA end fitting TRBJ2-7 better, the J assignment may be wrong. There are 13 residues in the CDR3. Looked up from germline, CDR1 is MNHEY and CDR2 is SVGAGI. The CDR3: CASRWDRGSEQYF. Here the CDR3 DNA reads TGTGCCAGCAGATGGGACAGGGGAAGCGAGCAGTACTTC.

This clonotype has only a few counts. V is TRBV9 and J is TRBJ2-1; 10 bases line up with TRBD1. Judging by the DNA end, TRBJ2-7 fits better; the J call may be wrong. CDR3 length: 15 residues. Germline CDR1 SGDLS, CDR2 YYNGEE. DNA of the CDR3: TGTGCCAGCAGCGTAGCTTCGGACAGGGGGTACGAGCAGTACTTC. This gives the protein CASSVASDRGYEQYF.